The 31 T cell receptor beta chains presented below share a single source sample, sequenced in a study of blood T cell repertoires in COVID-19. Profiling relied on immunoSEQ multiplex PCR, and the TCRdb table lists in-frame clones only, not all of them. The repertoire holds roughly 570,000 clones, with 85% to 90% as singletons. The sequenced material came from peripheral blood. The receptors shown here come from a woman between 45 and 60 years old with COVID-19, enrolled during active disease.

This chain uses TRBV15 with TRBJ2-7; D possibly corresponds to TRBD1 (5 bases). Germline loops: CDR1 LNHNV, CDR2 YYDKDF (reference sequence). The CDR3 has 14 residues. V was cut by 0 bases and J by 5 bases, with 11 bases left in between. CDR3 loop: CATSRDQGLDEQYF. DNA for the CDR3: TGTGCCACCAGCAGAGATCAGGGTTTAGACGAGCAGTACTTC.

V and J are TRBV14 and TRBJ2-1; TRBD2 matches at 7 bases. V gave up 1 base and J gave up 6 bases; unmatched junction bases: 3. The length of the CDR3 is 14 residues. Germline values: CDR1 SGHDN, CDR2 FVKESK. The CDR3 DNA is TGTGCCAGCAGCCAAGCCAGCGGGGTCAATGAGCAGTTCTTC. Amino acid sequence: CASSQASGVNEQFF.

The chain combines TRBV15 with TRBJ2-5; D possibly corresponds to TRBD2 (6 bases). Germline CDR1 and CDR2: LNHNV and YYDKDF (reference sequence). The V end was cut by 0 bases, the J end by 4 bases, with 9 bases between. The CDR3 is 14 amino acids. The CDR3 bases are TGTGCCACCAGCAGAGATAGGCGGGGAGAGACCCAGTACTTC. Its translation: CATSRDRRGETQYF.

In DNA, the CDR3 is TGTGCCAGCACCCCGTGGGGGGGCGAGAACACCGGGGAGCTGTTTTTT. The encoded protein is CASTPWGGENTGELFF. The genes are TRBV3-1 (or the pseudogene TRBV3-2) and TRBJ2-2; D is possibly TRBD2 (7 bases). Trimming removed 7 bases from V and 1 base from J, with 16 bases in between. The CDR3 spans 16 residues. Germline values: CDR1 LGHDT, CDR2 YNNKEL (reference sequence).

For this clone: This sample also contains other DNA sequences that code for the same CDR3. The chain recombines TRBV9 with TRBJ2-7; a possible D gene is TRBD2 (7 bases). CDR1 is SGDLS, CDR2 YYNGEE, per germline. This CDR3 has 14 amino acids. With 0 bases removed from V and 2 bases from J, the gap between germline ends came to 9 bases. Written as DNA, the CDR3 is TGTGCCAGCAGCGTAGGGGAGGGGGCCTACGAGCAGTACTTC. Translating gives CASSVGEGAYEQYF.

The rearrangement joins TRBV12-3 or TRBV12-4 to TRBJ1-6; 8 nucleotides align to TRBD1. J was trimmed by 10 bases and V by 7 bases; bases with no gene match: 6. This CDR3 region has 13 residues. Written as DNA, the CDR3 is TGTGCCAGCACCTGGGACAGGAGATCACCCCTCCACTTT. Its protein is CASTWDRRSPLHF.

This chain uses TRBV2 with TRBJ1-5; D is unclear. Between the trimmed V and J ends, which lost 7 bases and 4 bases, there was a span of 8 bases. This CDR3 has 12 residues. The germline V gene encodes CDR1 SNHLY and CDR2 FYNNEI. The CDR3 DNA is TGTGCCAGCATGGAGGGAAATCAGCCCCAGCATTTT. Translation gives CASMEGNQPQHF.

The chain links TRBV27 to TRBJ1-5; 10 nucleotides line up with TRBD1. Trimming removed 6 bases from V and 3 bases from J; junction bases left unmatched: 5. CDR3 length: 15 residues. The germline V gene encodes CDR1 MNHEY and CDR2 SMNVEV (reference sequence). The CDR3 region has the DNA TGTGCCAGCAGATCCGGGACAGGGGACAATCAGCCCCAGCATTTT. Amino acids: CASRSGTGDNQPQHF.

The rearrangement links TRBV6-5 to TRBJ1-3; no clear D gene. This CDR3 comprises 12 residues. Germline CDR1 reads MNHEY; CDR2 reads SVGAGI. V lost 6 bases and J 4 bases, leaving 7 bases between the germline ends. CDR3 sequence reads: CASREGGNTIYF. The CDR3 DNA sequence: TGTGCCAGCAGAGAGGGAGGAAACACCATATATTTT.

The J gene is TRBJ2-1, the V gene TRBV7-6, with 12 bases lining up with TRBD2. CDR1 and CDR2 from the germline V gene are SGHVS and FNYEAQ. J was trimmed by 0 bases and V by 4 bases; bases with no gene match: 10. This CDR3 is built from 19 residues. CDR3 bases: TGTGCCAGCAGCTCCCGGACTAGCGGGGACCGAAGCTCCTACAATGAGCAGTTCTTC. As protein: CASSSRTSGDRSSYNEQFF.

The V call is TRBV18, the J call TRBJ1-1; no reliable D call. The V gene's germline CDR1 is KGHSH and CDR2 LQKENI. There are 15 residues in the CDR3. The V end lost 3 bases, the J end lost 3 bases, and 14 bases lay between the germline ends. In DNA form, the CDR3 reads TGTGCCAGCTCACCCCCTCAAGCCCCTGACACTGAAGCTTTCTTT. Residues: CASSPPQAPDTEAFF.

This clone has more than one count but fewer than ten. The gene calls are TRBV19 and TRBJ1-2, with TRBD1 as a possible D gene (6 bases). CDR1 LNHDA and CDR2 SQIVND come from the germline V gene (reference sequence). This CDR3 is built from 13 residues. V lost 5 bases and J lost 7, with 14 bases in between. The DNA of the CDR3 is TGTGCCAGTAGTCCCGGCAGGGGAACTGGCTACACCTTC. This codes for CASSPGRGTGYTF. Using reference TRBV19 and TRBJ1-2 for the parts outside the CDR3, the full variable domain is DGGITQSPKYLFRKEGQNVTLSCEQNLNHDAMYWYRQDPGQGLRLIYYSQIVNDFQKGDIAEGYSVSREKKESFPLTVTSAQKNPTAFYLCASSPGRGTGYTFGSGTRLTVV.

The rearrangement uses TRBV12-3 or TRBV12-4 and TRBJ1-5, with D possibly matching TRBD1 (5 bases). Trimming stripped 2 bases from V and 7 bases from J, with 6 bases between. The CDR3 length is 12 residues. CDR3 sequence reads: CASSLRGQPQHF. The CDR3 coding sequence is TGTGCCAGCAGTTTAAGGGGACAGCCCCAGCATTTT.

CDR3 region: CATSDLGREQYF. In DNA form, the CDR3 reads TGTGCCACCAGTGATCTCGGTCGGGAGCAGTACTTC. The chain carries TRBV24-1 and TRBJ2-7, with no clear D. This CDR3 has 12 amino acids. The germline V gene encodes CDR1 KGHDR and CDR2 SFDVKD. V lost 3 bases and J 7 bases, leaving 9 bases between the germline ends.

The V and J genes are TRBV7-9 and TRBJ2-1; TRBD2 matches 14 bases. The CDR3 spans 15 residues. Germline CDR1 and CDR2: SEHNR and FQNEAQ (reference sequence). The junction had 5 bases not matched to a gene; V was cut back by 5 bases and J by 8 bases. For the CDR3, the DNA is TGTGCCAGCAGCCCCTCGGGACTAGCGGGAGATGAGCAGTTCTTC. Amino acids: CASSPSGLAGDEQFF.

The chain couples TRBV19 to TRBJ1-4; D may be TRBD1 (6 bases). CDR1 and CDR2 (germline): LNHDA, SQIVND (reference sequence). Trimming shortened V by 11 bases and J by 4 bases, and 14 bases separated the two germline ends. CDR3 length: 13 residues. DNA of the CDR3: TGTGCCGCCCGGGCAGGGGTTAATGAAAAACTGTTTTTT. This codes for CAARAGVNEKLFF.

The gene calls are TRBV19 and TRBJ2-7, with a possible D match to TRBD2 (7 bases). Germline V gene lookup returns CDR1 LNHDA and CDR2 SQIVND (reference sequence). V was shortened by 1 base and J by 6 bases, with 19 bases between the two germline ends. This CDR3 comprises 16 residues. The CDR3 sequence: CASSIAGGAIPGEQYF. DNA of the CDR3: TGTGCCAGTAGTATAGCTGGGGGGGCGATACCAGGCGAGCAGTACTTC.

Here the CDR3 DNA reads TGCAGCGTTGGAAGACTAGCGGGGGGGAGGATCTGGACAGATACGCAGTATTTT. Translation gives CSVGRLAGGRIWTDTQYF. The chain combines TRBV29-1 with TRBJ2-3, with 14 bases identical to TRBD2. The CDR3 has 18 residues. CDR1 is SQVTM and CDR2 is ANQGSEA in the germline V gene. After removal of 4 bases from V and 3 bases from J, the junction contained 12 bases not matched to a gene.

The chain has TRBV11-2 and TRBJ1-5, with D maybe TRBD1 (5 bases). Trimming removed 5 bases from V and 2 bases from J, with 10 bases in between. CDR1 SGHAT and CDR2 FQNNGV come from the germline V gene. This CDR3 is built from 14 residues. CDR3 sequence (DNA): TGTGCCAGCAGCCGGACATGGGGCAATCAGCCCCAGCATTTT. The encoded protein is CASSRTWGNQPQHF.

The CDR3 is CASSLDGRLYGYTF. The CDR3 DNA follows: TGTGCCAGCAGTTTAGATGGAAGACTCTATGGCTACACCTTC. The rearrangement uses TRBV28 and TRBJ1-2, with unresolved D. The CDR3 extends over 14 amino acids. Trimming pared 2 bases from V and 4 bases from J, leaving 11 bases between. Germline lookup yields CDR1 MDHEN and CDR2 SYDVKM.

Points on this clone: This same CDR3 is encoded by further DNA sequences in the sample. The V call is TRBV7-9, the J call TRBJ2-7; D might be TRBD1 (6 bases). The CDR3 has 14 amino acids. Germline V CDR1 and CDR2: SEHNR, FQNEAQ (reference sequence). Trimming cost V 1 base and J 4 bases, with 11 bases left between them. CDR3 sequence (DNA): TGTGCCAGCAGCTTAGTAGGGGGTTCGTACGAGCAGTACTTC. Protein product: CASSLVGGSYEQYF.

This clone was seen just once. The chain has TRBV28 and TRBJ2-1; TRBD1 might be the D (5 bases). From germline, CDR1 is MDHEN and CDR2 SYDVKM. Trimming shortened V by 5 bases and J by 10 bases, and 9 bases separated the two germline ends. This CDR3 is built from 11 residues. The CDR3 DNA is TGTGCCAGCAGTACGCAGGGCGAGCAGTTCTTC. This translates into CASSTQGEQFF.

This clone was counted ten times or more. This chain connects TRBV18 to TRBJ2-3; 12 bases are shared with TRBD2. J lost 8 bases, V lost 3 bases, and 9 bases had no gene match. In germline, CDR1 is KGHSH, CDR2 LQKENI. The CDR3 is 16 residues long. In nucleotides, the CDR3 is TGTGCCAGCTCACCCTCTGTAGAACTAGCGGGGGGTACGCAGTATTTT. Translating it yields CASSPSVELAGGTQYF.

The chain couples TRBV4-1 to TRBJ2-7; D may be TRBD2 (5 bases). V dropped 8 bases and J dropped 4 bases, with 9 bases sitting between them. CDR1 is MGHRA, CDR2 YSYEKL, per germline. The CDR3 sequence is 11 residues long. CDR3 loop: CASRGIYEQYF. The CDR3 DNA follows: TGCGCCAGCCGAGGGATATACGAGCAGTACTTC.

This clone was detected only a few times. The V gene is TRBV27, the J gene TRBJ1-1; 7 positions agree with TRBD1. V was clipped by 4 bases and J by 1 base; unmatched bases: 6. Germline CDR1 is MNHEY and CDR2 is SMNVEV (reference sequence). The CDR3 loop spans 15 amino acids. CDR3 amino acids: CASSSYDRENTEAFF. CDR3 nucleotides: TGTGCCAGCAGTTCCTACGACAGGGAGAACACTGAAGCTTTCTTT.

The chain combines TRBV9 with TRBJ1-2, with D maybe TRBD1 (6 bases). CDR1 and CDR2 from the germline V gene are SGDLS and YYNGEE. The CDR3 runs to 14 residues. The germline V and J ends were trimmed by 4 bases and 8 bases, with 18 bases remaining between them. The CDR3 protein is CASSPTGGAGGYTF. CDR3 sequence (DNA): TGTGCCAGCAGCCCGACCGGGGGGGCGGGGGGCTACACCTTC. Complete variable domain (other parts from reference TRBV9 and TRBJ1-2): DSGVTQTPKHLITATGQRVTLRCSPRSGDLSVYWYQQSLDQGLQFLIQYYNGEERAKGNILERFSAQQFPDLHSELNLSSLELGDSALYFCASSPTGGAGGYTFGSGTRLTVV.

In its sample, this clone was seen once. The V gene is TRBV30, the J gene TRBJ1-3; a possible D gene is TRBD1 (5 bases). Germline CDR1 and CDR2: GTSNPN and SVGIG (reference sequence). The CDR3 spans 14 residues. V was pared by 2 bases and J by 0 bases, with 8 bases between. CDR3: CAWSQGNSGNTIYF. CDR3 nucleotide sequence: TGTGCCTGGAGTCAGGGTAACTCTGGAAACACCATATATTTT. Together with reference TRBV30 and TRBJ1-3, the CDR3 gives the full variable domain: SQTIHQWPATLVQPVGSPLSLECTVEGTSNPNLYWYRQAAGRGLQLLFYSVGIGQISSEVPQNLSASRPQDRQFILSSKKLLLSDSGFYLCAWSQGNSGNTIYFGEGSWLTVV.

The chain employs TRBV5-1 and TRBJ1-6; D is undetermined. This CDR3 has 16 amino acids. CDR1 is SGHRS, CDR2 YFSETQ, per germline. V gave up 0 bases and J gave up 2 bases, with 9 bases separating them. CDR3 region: CASSLDGQAYNSPLHF. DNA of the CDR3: TGCGCCAGCAGCTTGGATGGCCAGGCCTATAATTCACCCCTCCACTTT.

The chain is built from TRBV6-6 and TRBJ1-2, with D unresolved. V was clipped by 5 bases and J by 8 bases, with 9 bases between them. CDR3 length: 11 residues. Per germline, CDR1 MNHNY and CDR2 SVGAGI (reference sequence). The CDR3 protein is CASSGPGGYTF. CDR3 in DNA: TGTGCCAGCAGTGGGCCCGGCGGCTACACCTTC.

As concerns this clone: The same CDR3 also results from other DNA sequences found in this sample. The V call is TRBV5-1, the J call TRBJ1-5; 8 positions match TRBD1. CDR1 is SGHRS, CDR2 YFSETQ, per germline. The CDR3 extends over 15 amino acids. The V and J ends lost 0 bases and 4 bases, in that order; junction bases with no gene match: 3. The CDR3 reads CASSLAGQGNQPQHF. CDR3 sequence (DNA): TGCGCCAGCAGCTTGGCCGGACAGGGAAATCAGCCCCAGCATTTT.

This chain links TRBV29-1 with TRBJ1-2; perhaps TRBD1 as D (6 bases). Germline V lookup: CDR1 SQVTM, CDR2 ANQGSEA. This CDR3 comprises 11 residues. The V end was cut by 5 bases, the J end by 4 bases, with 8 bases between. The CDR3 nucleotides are TGCAGCGTTCAGGGGCCCTATGGCTACACCTTC. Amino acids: CSVQGPYGYTF.